This T cell receptor beta chain was documented in a study of Tregs in tolerant kidney transplant recipients. Findings and caveats of the study: Biological reproducibility was not directly addressed, but technical replication error appeared minimal. Expanding Tregs on activated donor B cells appeared to best identify donor-specific TCRbeta clones.

The CDR3 contains 15 residues. V lost 0 bases and J 2 bases, leaving 10 bases between the germline ends. The V gene's germline CDR1 is MNHNY and CDR2 SVGAGI (reference sequence). This table comes from immunoSEQ multiplex PCR, and its TCRdb copy is limited to in-frame clones, with some not included. The sample includes about 240,000 clones, about 86% seen only once; the top ten take over 0.5%. Remarks on this clone: Its cognate antigen is unknown.

The sequenced sample was CD4+ T cells from blood. The V and J genes are TRBV6-6 and TRBJ1-2; D not resolved. This clonotype was sampled from a human donor in good health. Written as DNA, the CDR3 is TGTGCCAGCAGTTACTCGTACACCCAGAACTATGGCTACACCTTC. It encodes CASSYSYTQNYGYTF.